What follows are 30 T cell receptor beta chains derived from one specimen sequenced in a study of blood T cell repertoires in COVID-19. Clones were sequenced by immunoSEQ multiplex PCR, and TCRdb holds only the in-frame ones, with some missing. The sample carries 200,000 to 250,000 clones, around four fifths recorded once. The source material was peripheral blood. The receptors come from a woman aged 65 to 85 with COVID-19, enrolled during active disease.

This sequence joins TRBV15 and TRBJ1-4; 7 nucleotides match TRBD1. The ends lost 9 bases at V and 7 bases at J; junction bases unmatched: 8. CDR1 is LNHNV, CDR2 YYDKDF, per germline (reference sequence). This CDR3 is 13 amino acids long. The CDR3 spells CATRQGPGEKLFF. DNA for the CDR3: TGTGCCACTCGACAGGGCCCAGGTGAAAAACTGTTTTTT.

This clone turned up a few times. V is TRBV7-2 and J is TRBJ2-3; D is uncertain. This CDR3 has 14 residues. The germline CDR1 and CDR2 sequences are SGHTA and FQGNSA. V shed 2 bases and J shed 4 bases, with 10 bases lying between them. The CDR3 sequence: CASSLNYQSDTQYF. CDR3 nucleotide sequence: TGTGCCAGCAGCTTAAACTACCAATCAGATACGCAGTATTTT.

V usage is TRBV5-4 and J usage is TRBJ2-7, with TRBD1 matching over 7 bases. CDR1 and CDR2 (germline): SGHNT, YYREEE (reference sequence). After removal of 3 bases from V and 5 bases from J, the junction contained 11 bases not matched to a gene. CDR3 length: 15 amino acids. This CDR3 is CASSSPQQGFNEQYF. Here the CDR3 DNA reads TGTGCCAGCAGCTCCCCTCAACAGGGGTTCAACGAGCAGTACTTC.

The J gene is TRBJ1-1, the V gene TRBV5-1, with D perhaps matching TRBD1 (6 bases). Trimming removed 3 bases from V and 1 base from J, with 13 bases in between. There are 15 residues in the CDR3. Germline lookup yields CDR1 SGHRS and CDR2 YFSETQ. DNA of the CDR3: TGCGCCAGCAGCTCTTCAGGGGCGCCGAACACTGAAGCTTTCTTT. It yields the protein CASSSSGAPNTEAFF.

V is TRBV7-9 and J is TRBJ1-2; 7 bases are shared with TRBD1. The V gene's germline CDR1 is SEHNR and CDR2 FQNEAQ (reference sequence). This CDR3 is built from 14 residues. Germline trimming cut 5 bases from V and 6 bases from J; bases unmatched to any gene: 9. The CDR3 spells CASSRGTASNGYTF. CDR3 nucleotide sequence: TGTGCCAGCAGCCGAGGGACAGCCTCCAATGGCTACACCTTC.

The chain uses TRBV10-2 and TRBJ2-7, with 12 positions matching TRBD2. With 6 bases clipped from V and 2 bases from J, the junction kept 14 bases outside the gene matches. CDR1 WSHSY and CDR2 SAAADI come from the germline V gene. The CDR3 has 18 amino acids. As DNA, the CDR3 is TGCGCCAGCAGGAGGGACATCCGTGGACTAGCGGGAACCTACGAGCAGTACTTC. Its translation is CASRRDIRGLAGTYEQYF.

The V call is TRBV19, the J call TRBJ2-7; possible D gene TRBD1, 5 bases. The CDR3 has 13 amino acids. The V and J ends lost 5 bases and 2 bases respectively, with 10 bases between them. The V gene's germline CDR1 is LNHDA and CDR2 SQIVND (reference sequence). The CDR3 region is CASSYRPTYEQYF. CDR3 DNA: TGTGCCAGTAGTTACAGGCCTACCTACGAGCAGTACTTC.

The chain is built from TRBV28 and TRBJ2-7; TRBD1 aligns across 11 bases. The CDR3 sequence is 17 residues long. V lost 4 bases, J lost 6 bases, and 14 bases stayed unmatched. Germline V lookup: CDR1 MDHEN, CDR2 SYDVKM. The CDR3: CASSSRDRGRSVGEQYF. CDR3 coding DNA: TGTGCCAGCAGTTCCCGGGACAGGGGGAGATCTGTGGGCGAGCAGTACTTC. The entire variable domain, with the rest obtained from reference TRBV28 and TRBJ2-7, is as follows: DVKVTQSSRYLVKRTGEKVFLECVQDMDHENMFWYRQDPGLGLRLIYFSYDVKMKEKGDIPEGYSVSREKKERFSLILESASTNQTSMYLCASSSRDRGRSVGEQYFGPGTRLTVT.

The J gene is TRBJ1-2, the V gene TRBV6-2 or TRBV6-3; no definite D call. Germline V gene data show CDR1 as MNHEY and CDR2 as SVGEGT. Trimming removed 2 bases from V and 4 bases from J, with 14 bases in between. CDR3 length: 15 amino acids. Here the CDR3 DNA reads TGTGCCAGCAGTTACAGTGCAGGCCCTATCTATGGCTACACCTTC. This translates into CASSYSAGPIYGYTF.

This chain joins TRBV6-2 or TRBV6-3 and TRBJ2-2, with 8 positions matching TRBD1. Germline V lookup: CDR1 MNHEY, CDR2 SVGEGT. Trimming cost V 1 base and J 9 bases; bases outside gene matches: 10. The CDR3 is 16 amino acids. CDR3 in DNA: TGTGCCAGCAGTTACTATGGGACAGGACTTCCCTGGGAGCTGTTTTTT. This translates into CASSYYGTGLPWELFF.

This chain's CDR3 is CASSSGQAYTEAFF. Written as DNA, the CDR3 is TGTGCCAGCAGCTCGGGACAGGCCTACACTGAAGCTTTCTTT. The chain combines TRBV7-2 with TRBJ1-1; TRBD1 matches 8 bases. CDR1 is SGHTA, CDR2 FQGNSA, per germline. The CDR3 contains 14 residues. V was clipped by 4 bases and J by 3 bases; unmatched bases: 4.

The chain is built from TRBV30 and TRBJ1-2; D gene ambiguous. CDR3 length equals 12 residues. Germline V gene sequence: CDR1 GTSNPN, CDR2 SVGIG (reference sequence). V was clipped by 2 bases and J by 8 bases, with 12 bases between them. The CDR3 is CAWSFTTPGYTF. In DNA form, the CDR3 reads TGTGCCTGGAGTTTCACTACCCCGGGCTACACCTTC.

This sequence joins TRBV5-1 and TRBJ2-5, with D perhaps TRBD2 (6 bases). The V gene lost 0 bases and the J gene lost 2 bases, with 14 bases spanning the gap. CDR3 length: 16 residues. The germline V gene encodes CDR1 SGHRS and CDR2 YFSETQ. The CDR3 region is CASSLVSVGGQETQYF. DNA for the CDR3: TGCGCCAGCAGCTTGGTCAGCGTCGGGGGTCAAGAGACCCAGTACTTC.

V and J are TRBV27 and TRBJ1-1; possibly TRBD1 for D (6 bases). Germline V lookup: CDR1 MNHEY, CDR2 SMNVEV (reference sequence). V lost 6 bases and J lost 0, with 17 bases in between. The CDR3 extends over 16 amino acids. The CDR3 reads CASRRLDRPLNTEAFF. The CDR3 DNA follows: TGTGCCAGCAGGAGGCTGGACAGACCTTTGAACACTGAAGCTTTCTTT.

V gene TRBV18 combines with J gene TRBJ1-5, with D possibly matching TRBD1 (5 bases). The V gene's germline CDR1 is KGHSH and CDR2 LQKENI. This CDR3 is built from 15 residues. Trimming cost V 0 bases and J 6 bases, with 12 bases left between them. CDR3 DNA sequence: TGTGCCAGCTCACCACCGGGGGGAGAAGGTCAGCCCCAGCATTTT. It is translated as CASSPPGGEGQPQHF.

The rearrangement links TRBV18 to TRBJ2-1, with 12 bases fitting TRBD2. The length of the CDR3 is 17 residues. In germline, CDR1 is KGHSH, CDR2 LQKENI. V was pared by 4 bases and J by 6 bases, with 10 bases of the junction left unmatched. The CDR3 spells CASSRLAGGPEGNEQFF. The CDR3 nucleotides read TGTGCCAGCTCACGTCTAGCGGGAGGGCCCGAGGGCAATGAGCAGTTCTTC.

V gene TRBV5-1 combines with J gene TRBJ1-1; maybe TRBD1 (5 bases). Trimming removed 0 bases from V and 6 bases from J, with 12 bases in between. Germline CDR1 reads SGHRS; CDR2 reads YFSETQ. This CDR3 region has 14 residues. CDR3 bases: TGCGCCAGCAGCTTGGGGTTACAGGCATCTGAAGCTTTCTTT. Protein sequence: CASSLGLQASEAFF.

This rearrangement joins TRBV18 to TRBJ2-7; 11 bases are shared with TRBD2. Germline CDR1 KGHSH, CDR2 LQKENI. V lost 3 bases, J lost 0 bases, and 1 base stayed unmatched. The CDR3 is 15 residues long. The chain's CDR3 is CASSPTSGSSYEQYF. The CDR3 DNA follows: TGTGCCAGCTCACCCACTAGCGGGAGCTCCTACGAGCAGTACTTC.

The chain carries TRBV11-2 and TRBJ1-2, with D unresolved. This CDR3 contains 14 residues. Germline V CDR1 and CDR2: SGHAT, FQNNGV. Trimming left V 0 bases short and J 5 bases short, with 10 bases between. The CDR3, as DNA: TGTGCCAGCAGCTTAGATCGCAGGTCTTATGGCTACACCTTC. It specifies CASSLDRRSYGYTF.

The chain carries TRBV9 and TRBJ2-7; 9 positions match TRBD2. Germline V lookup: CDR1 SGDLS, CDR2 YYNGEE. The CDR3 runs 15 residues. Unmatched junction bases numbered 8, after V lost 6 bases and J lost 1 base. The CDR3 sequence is CASNKRGEPSYEQYF. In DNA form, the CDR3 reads TGTGCCAGCAACAAGCGGGGGGAGCCTTCCTACGAGCAGTACTTC.

Here the CDR3 reads CASRSTVYEQYF. The CDR3 nucleotides read TGTGCCAGCAGATCGACAGTATACGAGCAGTACTTC. The gene calls are TRBV6-5 and TRBJ2-7; the D gene is possibly TRBD1 (5 bases). CDR3 length equals 12 residues. V was cut by 6 bases and J by 4 bases, with 10 bases left in between. CDR1 MNHEY and CDR2 SVGAGI come from the germline V gene.

The CDR3 DNA follows: TGTGCCAGCAGTTTAATTAGACAGCGCGGGGAGCTGTTTTTT. Protein product: CASSLIRQRGELFF. This sequence joins TRBV28 and TRBJ2-2; perhaps TRBD1 as D (5 bases). There are 14 residues in the CDR3. Germline V gives CDR1 MDHEN, CDR2 SYDVKM. The V end was cut by 2 bases, the J end by 7 bases, with 11 bases between.

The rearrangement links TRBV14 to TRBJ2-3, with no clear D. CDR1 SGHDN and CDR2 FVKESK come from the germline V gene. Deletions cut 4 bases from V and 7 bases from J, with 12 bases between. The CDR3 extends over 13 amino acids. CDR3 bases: TGTGCCAGCAGCCGACCCCCAGGAAATACGCAGTATTTT. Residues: CASSRPPGNTQYF.

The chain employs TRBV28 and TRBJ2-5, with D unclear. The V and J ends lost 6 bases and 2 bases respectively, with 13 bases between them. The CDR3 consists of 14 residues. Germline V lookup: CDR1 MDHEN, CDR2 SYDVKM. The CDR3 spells CASSKLYKQETQYF. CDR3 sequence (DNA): TGTGCCAGCAGCAAGCTCTATAAACAAGAGACCCAGTACTTC.

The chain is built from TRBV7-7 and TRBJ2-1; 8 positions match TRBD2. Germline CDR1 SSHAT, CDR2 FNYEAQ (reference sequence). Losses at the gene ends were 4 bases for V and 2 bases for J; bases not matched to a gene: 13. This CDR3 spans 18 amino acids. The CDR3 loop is CASSSRLPGLGAYNEQFF. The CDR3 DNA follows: TGTGCCAGCAGCTCCCGTCTTCCGGGACTAGGGGCCTACAATGAGCAGTTCTTC. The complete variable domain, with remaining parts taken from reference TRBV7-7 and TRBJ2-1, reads GAGVSQSPRYKVTKRGQDVTLRCDPISSHATLYWYQQALGQGPEFLTYFNYEAQPDKSGLPSDRFSAERPEGSISTLTIQRTEQRDSAMYRCASSSRLPGLGAYNEQFFGPGTRLTVL.

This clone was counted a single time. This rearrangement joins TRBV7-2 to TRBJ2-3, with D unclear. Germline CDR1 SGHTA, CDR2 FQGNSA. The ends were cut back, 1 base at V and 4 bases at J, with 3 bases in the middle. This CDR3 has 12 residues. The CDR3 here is CASSLGPDTQYF. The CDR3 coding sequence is TGTGCCAGCAGCTTAGGGCCAGATACGCAGTATTTT.

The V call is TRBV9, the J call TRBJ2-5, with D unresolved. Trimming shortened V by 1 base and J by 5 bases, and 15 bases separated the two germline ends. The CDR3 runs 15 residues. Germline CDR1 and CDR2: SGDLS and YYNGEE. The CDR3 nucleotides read TGTGCCAGCAGCGTATCCGGCGGCTCCCGGGAGACCCAGTACTTC. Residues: CASSVSGGSRETQYF.

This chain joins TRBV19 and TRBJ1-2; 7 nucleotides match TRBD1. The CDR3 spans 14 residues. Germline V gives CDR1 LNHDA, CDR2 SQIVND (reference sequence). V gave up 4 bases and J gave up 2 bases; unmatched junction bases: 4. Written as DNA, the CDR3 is TGTGCCAGTAGTAAGGGGACAGAGAACTATGGCTACACCTTC. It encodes CASSKGTENYGYTF.

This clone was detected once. The CDR3 loop reads CASSLAWQSYEQYF. In DNA, the CDR3 is TGTGCCAGCAGCTTAGCCTGGCAGTCCTACGAGCAGTACTTC. The chain uses TRBV7-8 and TRBJ2-7; D gene ambiguous. The CDR3 runs 14 residues. Trimming took 0 bases from V and 1 from J, leaving 7 bases between them. Per the germline V gene, CDR1 is SGHVS and CDR2 is FQNEAQ.

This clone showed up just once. The CDR3 spells CAIRLTGSGDEQYF. CDR3 nucleotides: TGTGCCATCAGGTTGACAGGGTCGGGGGACGAGCAGTACTTC. This chain joins TRBV10-3 and TRBJ2-7, with a possible D match to TRBD1 (7 bases). Germline CDR1 ENHRY, CDR2 SYGVKD. Trimming left V 6 bases short and J 5 bases short, with 17 bases between. The CDR3 contains 14 residues.